The 2 T cell receptor beta chains reported below all come from one sample, sequenced in a study of T-cell reconstitution after alpha-beta-depleted transplantation in children (TCRdb year 2016). Receptors were amplified or captured by PCR. Sequencing was performed on an Illumina HiSeq 2500. To normalize quantification of the TCRbeta repertoire, the TCR libraries were built with molecular barcoding that relied on unique molecular identifiers. The raw public data were reprocessed by TCRdb itself: fastp quality trimming at Q25, MiXCR clonotype calling, in-frame beta chains only. Each CDR3 protein gets just one entry, which takes the most common genes and DNA from the rows behind it. The sample data list 90,000 to 100,000 distinct CDR3 sequences, and less than 15% of these were observed just once. About 15% of the sample is taken by the ten largest. The sample was PBMCs from the stem cell graft donor, taken from the stem cell graft. The receptors derive from a human donor who donated a stem cell graft to a child with inherited bone marrow failure.

Many counts were recorded for this clonotype. The V gene is TRBV9, the J gene TRBJ1-1, with 7 nucleotides matching TRBD1. The V gene's germline CDR1 is SGDLS and CDR2 YYNGEE. J was trimmed by 0 bases and V by 4 bases; bases with no gene match: 6. This CDR3 is built from 15 residues. CDR3: CASSYGQAMNTEAFF. In DNA, the CDR3 is TGTGCCAGCAGCTATGGACAGGCTATGAACACTGAAGCTTTCTTT.

The chain has TRBV9 and TRBJ1-1; D remains unclear. V was cut by 0 bases and J by 1 base, with 7 bases left in between. The germline V gene has CDR1 SGDLS and CDR2 YYNGEE. The CDR3 spans 14 residues. CDR3 protein: CASSVEPTNTEAFF. The CDR3 region has the DNA TGTGCCAGCAGCGTAGAACCGACGAACACTGAAGCTTTCTTT.